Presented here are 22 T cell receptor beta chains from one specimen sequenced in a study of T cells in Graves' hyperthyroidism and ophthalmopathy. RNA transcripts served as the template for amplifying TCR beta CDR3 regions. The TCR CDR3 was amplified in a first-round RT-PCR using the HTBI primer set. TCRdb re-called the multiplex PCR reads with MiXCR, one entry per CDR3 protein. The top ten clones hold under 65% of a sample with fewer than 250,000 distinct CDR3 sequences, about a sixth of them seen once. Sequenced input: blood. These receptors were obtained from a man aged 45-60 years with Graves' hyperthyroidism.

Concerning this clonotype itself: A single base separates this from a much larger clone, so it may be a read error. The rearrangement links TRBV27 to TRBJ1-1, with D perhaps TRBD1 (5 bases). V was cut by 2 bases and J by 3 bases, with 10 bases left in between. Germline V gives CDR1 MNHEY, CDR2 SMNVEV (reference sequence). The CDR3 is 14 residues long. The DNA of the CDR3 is TGTGCCAGCAGTTTACGGCCGGGGGACACTGAAGCTTTCTTT. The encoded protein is CASSLRPGDTEAFF.

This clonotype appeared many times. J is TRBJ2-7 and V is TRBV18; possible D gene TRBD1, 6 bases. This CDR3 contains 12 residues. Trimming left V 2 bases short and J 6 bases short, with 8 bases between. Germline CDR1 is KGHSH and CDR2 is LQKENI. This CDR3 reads CASSPRDTEQYF. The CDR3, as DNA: TGTGCCAGCTCACCAAGGGACACCGAGCAGTACTTC.

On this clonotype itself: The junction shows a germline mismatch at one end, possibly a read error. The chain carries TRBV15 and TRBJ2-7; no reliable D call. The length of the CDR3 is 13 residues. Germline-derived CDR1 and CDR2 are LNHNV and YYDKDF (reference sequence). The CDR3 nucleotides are TGTGCCACCAGCCGAGATTTGGGCTACGAGCAGTACTTC. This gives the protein CATSRDLGYEQYF. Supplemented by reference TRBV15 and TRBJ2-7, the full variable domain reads DAMVIQNPRYQVTQFGKPVTLSCSQTLNHNVMYWYQQKSSQAPKLLFHYYDKDFNNEADTPDNFQSRRPNTSFCFLDIRSPGLGDTAMYLCATSRDLGYEQYFGPGTRLTVT.

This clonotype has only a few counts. CDR3 region: CASSFGTGFQPQHF. CDR3 DNA: TGTGCCAGCAGCTTCGGGACAGGGTTTCAGCCCCAGCATTTT. This sequence joins TRBV7-9 and TRBJ1-5; 9 positions agree with TRBD1. The CDR3 consists of 14 residues. J lost 6 bases, V lost 3 bases, and 3 bases had no gene match. Germline V gene lookup returns CDR1 SEHNR and CDR2 FQNEAQ (reference sequence).

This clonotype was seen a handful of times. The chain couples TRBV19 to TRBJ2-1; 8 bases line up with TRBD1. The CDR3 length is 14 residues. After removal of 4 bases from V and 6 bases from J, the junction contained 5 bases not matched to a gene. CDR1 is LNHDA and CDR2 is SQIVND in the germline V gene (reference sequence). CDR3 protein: CASSRNDRGNEQFF. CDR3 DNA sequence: TGTGCCAGTAGTAGAAACGACAGGGGCAATGAGCAGTTCTTC.

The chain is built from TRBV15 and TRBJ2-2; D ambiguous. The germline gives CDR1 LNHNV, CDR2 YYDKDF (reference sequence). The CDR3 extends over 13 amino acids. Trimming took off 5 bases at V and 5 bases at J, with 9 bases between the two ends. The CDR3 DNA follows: TGTGCCACCAGCGGAAGGGTTACCGGGGAGCTGTTTTTT. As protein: CATSGRVTGELFF.

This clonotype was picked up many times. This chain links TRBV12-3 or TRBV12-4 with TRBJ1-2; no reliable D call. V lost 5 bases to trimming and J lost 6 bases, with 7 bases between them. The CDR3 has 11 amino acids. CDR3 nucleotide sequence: TGTGCCAGCAGTCGAATAGATGGCTACACCTTC. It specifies CASSRIDGYTF.

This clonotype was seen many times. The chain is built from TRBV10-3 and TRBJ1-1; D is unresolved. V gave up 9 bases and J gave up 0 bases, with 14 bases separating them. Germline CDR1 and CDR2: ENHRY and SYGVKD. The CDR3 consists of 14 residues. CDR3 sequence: CAMREVLMNTEAFF. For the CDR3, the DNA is TGTGCCATGCGGGAAGTACTCATGAACACTGAAGCTTTCTTT.

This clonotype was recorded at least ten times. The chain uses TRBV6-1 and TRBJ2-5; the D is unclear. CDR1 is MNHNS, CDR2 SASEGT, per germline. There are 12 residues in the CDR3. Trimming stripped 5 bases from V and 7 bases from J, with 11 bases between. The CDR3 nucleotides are TGTGCCAGCAGTCAACGGATGGGGACCCAGTACTTC. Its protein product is CASSQRMGTQYF.

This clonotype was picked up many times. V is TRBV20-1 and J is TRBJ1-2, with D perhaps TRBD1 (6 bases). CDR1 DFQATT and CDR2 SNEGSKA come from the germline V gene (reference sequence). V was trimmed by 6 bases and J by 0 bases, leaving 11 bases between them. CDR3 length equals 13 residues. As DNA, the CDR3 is TGCAGTGCAGGGGGACCGGCTAACTATGGCTACACCTTC. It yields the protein CSAGGPANYGYTF.

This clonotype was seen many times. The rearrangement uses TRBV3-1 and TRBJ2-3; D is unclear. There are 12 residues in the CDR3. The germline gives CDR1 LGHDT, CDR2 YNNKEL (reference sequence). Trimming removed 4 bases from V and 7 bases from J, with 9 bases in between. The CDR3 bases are TGTGCCAGCAGCCCTAGTGGTAATACGCAGTATTTT. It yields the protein CASSPSGNTQYF.

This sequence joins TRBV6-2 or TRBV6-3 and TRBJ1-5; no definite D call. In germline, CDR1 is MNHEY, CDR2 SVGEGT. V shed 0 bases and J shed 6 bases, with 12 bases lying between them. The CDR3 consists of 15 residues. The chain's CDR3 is CASSYSGSPGQPQHF. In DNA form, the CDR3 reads TGTGCCAGCAGTTACTCGGGCAGCCCAGGTCAGCCCCAGCATTTT.

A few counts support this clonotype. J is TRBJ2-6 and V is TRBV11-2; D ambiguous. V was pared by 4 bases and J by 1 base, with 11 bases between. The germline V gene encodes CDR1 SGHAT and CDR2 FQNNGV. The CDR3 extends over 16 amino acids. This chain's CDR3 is CASSSFRVSGANVLTF. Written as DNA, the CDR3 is TGTGCCAGCAGCTCATTCCGAGTGTCTGGGGCCAACGTCCTGACTTTC.

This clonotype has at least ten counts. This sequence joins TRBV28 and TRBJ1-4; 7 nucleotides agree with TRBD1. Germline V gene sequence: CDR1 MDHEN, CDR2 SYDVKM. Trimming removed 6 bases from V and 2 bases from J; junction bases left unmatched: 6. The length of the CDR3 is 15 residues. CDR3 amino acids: CASSPDRETNEKLFF. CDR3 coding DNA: TGTGCCAGCAGCCCCGACAGGGAGACTAATGAAAAACTGTTTTTT.

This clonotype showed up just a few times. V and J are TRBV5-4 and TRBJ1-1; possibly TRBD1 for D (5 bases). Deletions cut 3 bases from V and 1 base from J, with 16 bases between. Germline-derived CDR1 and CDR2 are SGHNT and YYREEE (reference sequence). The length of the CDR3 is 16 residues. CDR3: CASSSSFDRRNTEAFF. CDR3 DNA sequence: TGTGCCAGCAGCTCCTCCTTTGACAGACGGAACACTGAAGCTTTCTTT.

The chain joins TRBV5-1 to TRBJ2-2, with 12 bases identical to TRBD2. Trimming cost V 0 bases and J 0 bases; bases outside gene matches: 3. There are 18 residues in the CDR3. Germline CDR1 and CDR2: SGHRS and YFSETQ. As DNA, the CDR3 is TGCGCCAGCAGCTTGGCCGCTAGCGGGAGGGCGAACACCGGGGAGCTGTTTTTT. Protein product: CASSLAASGRANTGELFF.

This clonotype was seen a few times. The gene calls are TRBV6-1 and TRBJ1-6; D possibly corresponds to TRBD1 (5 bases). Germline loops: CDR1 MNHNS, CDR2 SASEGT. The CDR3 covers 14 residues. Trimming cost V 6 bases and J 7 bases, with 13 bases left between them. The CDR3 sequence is CASRITQGNSPLHF. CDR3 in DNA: TGTGCCAGCAGGATAACTCAGGGAAATTCACCCCTCCACTTT.

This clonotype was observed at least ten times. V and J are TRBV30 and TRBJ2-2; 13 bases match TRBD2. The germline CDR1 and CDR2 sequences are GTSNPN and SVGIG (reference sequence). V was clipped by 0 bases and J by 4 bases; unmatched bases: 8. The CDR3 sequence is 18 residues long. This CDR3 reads CAWSVWTSGGWGTGELFF. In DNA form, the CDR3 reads TGTGCCTGGAGTGTCTGGACTAGCGGGGGCTGGGGCACCGGGGAGCTGTTTTTT.

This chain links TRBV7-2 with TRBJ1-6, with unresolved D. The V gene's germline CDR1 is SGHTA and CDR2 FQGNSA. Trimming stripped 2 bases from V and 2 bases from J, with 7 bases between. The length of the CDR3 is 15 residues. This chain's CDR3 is CASSLPTAYNSPLHF. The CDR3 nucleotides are TGTGCCAGCAGCTTACCCACAGCCTATAATTCACCCCTCCACTTT.

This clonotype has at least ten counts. This CDR3 reads CASSPGLGEQYF. CDR3 bases: TGTGCCAGCAGCCCGGGGCTTGGCGAGCAGTACTTC. The chain joins TRBV11-2 to TRBJ2-7; the D call may be TRBD1 or TRBD2 (5 bases each). Germline V CDR1 and CDR2: SGHAT, FQNNGV. The CDR3 is 12 residues long. V was pared by 5 bases and J by 6 bases, with 11 bases between.

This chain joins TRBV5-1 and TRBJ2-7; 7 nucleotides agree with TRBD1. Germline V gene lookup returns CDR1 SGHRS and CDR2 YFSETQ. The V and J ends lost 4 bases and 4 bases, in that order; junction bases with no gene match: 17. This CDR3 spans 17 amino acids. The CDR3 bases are TGCGCCAGCAGCCCATGGGAAAGGGGACAGTCGAATTACGAGCAGTACTTC. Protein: CASSPWERGQSNYEQYF.

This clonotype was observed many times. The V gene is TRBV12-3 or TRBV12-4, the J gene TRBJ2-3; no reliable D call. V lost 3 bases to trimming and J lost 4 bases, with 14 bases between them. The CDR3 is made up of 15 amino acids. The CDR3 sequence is CASSFIGLGPDTQYF. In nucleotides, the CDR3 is TGTGCCAGCAGTTTTATTGGCCTAGGCCCAGATACGCAGTATTTT.